The next 11 T cell receptor beta chains were all read from a single sample in a study of cytomegalovirus exposure and HLA in healthy donors. The PCR had 60 Vbeta and 13 Jbeta primers. The repertoire was sequenced with immunoSEQ multiplex PCR; TCRdb's copy has only in-frame clones and lacks some. The profile shows approximately 300,000 clones, about four fifths of them singletons. Specimen: PBMCs. The receptors originated from a girl aged 2 to 10 in good health and CMV-seronegative.

The chain couples TRBV2 to TRBJ2-1, with TRBD2 identical over 9 bases. The CDR3 contains 15 residues. V dropped 2 bases and J dropped 5; count of bases not matched to a gene: 4. The germline V gene encodes CDR1 SNHLY and CDR2 FYNNEI. The CDR3 spells CASSELAGGNNEQFF. DNA for the CDR3: TGTGCCAGCAGTGAATTGGCGGGGGGGAACAATGAGCAGTTCTTC.

The genes are TRBV5-1 and TRBJ2-5; D remains ambiguous. Near its end, the DNA agrees better with TRBJ2-7, so the J call may be wrong. This CDR3 is built from 14 residues. Germline V gives CDR1 SGHRS, CDR2 YFSETQ. CDR3 nucleotides: TGCGCCAGCAGCTTGATACAGCACTCCTACGAGCAGTACTTC. The encoded protein is CASSLIQHSYEQYF.

V usage is TRBV11-2 and J usage is TRBJ1-1; 10 bases are a match to TRBD1. The CDR3 has 14 residues. V trimming: 5 bases; J trimming: 4 bases; junction bases outside the gene matches: 4. Germline-derived CDR1 and CDR2 are SGHAT and FQNNGV. For the CDR3, the DNA is TGTGCCAGCAGCGGGACAGGGGATCGCACTGAAGCTTTCTTT. This gives the protein CASSGTGDRTEAFF.

V is TRBV4-1 and J is TRBJ1-3; D gene ambiguous. V was pared by 7 bases and J by 0 bases, with 13 bases between. The germline V gene encodes CDR1 MGHRA and CDR2 YSYEKL. This CDR3 comprises 15 residues. In DNA, the CDR3 is TGCGCCAGCAAAGCGGGCAGCAACTCTGGAAACACCATATATTTT. As protein: CASKAGSNSGNTIYF.

The chain recombines TRBV11-2 with TRBJ1-1; D is ambiguous. The CDR3 runs to 12 residues. CDR1 SGHAT and CDR2 FQNNGV come from the germline V gene. Trimming left V 4 bases short and J 10 bases short, with 13 bases between. The CDR3 reads CASSSAAGRAFF. The CDR3 nucleotides read TGTGCCAGCAGCTCGGCAGCGGGGAGAGCTTTCTTT.

The chain couples TRBV28 to TRBJ2-7; D is unresolved. The CDR3 contains 18 residues. With 1 base removed from V and 0 bases from J, the gap between germline ends came to 19 bases. Germline V lookup: CDR1 MDHEN, CDR2 SYDVKM. CDR3 coding DNA: TGTGCCAGCAGTTTATACCCCCCTTTTCGGTCCCTCTCCTACGAGCAGTACTTC. Amino acids: CASSLYPPFRSLSYEQYF.

The chain uses TRBV5-5 and TRBJ1-2; tentative D call: TRBD1 (6 bases). The CDR3 is made up of 13 amino acids. The V and J ends lost 5 bases and 4 bases respectively, with 12 bases between them. Per the germline V gene, CDR1 is SGHKS and CDR2 is YYEKEE (reference sequence). The CDR3 is CASSSLGAYGYTF. In DNA, the CDR3 is TGTGCCAGCAGTTCCCTGGGGGCCTATGGCTACACCTTC.

This rearrangement joins TRBV10-1 to TRBJ2-7; 10 nucleotides align to TRBD1. The CDR3 extends over 15 amino acids. The J segment lost 2 bases and the V segment lost 3 bases, leaving 4 bases of the junction unmatched. Germline V gene sequence: CDR1 WNHNN, CDR2 SYGVQD (reference sequence). CDR3 sequence (DNA): TGCGCCAGCAGTGATCCGGGACAGGGGACCTACGAGCAGTACTTC. Its protein is CASSDPGQGTYEQYF.

CDR3 residues: CAISYREAAYEQYF. Written as DNA, the CDR3 is TGTGCCATCAGTTACCGGGAGGCTGCCTACGAGCAGTACTTC. The chain is built from TRBV10-3 and TRBJ2-7, with 7 bases lining up with TRBD2. The CDR3 sequence is 14 residues long. Per germline, CDR1 ENHRY and CDR2 SYGVKD. J gave up 2 bases and V 5 bases, and 6 bases lay outside the gene matches.

Details on this clone: Mismatch with germline at one junction end may stem from a read error. This chain uses TRBV19 with TRBJ2-1; no firm D call. The germline CDR1 and CDR2 sequences are LNHDA and SQIVND (reference sequence). This CDR3 has 13 residues. The CDR3 loop reads CASSTARLTAQIF. The CDR3 DNA reads as TGTGCCAGTAGTACCGCCCGACTGACTGCTCAGATCTTC. The variable domain in full, with the rest retrieved from reference TRBV19 and TRBJ2-1, is DGGITQSPKYLFRKEGQNVTLSCEQNLNHDAMYWYRQDPGQGLRLIYYSQIVNDFQKGDIAEGYSVSREKKESFPLTVTSAQKNPTAFYLCASSTARLTAQIFGPGTRLTVL.

The sample holds one count of this clone. The CDR3 spells CASSQLWTGATGNTIYF. The CDR3 DNA is TGTGCCAGCAGCCAACTCTGGACAGGGGCTACTGGAAACACCATATATTTT. The V gene is TRBV4-2, the J gene TRBJ1-3; 9 bases are shared with TRBD1. The germline CDR1 and CDR2 sequences are LGHNA and YNFKEQ. The CDR3 extends over 17 amino acids. After removal of 2 bases from V and 2 bases from J, the junction contained 7 bases not matched to a gene.